The 25 T cell receptor beta chains below come from one sample, sequenced in a study of T-cell reconstitution after alpha-beta-depleted transplantation in children. For TCRbeta, the library was prepared with unique molecular identifiers. TCRdb analysed the PCR reads with MiXCR anew, one entry per CDR3 protein. The table has 83,000 or so distinct CDR3 sequences, roughly 8.4% seen once; the top ten hold over 6%. The specimen was PBMCs from the stem cell graft donor, collected from the stem cell graft. The receptors were sampled from a human donor who donated a stem cell graft to a child with congenital amegakaryocytic thrombocytopenia.

This clonotype was counted only a few times. The chain recombines TRBV5-1 with TRBJ1-5; D is unresolved. Germline assignment: CDR1 SGHRS and CDR2 YFSETQ. V was trimmed by 3 bases and J by 5 bases, leaving 12 bases between them. The CDR3 totals 14 residues. The CDR3 nucleotides are TGCGCCAGCAGCTCTGGACGGCCTGATCAGCCCCAGCATTTT. Translation: CASSSGRPDQPQHF.

The table lists this clonotype with many counts. V gene TRBV28 combines with J gene TRBJ2-6, with D perhaps assigned TRBD1 or TRBD2 (5 bases each). Trimming removed 2 bases from V and 0 bases from J, with 5 bases in between. This CDR3 has 15 amino acids. Germline lookup yields CDR1 MDHEN and CDR2 SYDVKM. CDR3 nucleotide sequence: TGTGCCAGCAGTTTAGGGGGCTCTGGGGCCAACGTCCTGACTTTC. Translation gives CASSLGGSGANVLTF.

This clonotype was counted many times. The chain employs TRBV12-3 or TRBV12-4 and TRBJ2-1; the D call may be TRBD1 or TRBD2 (6 bases each). Trimming removed 2 bases from V and 7 bases from J, with 12 bases in between. CDR3 length: 14 residues. The CDR3 nucleotides read TGTGCCAGCAGTTTATTGGGGGGCCCAAATGAGCAGTTCTTC. Residues: CASSLLGGPNEQFF.

This clonotype was seen many times. V gene TRBV20-1 combines with J gene TRBJ1-6, with TRBD1 as a possible D gene (6 bases). This CDR3 has 14 amino acids. Trimming took 5 bases from V and 10 from J, leaving 18 bases between them. CDR1 and CDR2 (germline): DFQATT, SNEGSKA (reference sequence). The CDR3 sequence: CSAPPPRGGSPLHF. CDR3 coding DNA: TGCAGTGCTCCCCCCCCCAGGGGAGGATCACCCCTCCACTTT.

This clonotype was seen many times. The chain recombines TRBV12-3 or TRBV12-4 with TRBJ1-1; the D gene is possibly TRBD1 (5 bases). V gave up 2 bases and J gave up 3 bases, with 7 bases separating them. The CDR3 consists of 13 residues. The chain's CDR3 is CASSLSGYTEAFF. The CDR3 region has the DNA TGTGCCAGCAGTTTATCAGGGTACACTGAAGCTTTCTTT.

This clonotype was recorded at least ten times. This chain links TRBV5-1 with TRBJ1-6; D unclear. The CDR3 is 16 amino acids. Germline-derived CDR1 and CDR2 are SGHRS and YFSETQ. V lost 0 bases and J lost 7, with 14 bases in between. The CDR3, as DNA: TGCGCCAGCAGCTTGGTAGTCGCCAGCCTAAATTCACCCCTCCACTTT. The encoded protein is CASSLVVASLNSPLHF.

This clonotype has a count of ten or more. This chain links TRBV9 with TRBJ2-1; tentatively, D is TRBD2 (6 bases). The CDR3 is 13 residues long. Per the germline V gene, CDR1 is SGDLS and CDR2 is YYNGEE. V was clipped by 0 bases and J by 10 bases, with 11 bases between them. CDR3 residues: CASSVGLGREQFF. Written as DNA, the CDR3 is TGTGCCAGCAGCGTAGGGTTGGGGAGGGAGCAGTTCTTC. The variable domain in full, completed from reference TRBV9 and TRBJ2-1, reads DSGVTQTPKHLITATGQRVTLRCSPRSGDLSVYWYQQSLDQGLQFLIQYYNGEERAKGNILERFSAQQFPDLHSELNLSSLELGDSALYFCASSVGLGREQFFGPGTRLTVL.

This clonotype was recorded many times. This chain connects TRBV19 to TRBJ2-5, with D possibly called TRBD1 or TRBD2 (6 bases each). V lost 6 bases and J 9 bases, leaving 23 bases between the germline ends. Germline loops: CDR1 LNHDA, CDR2 SQIVND (reference sequence). This CDR3 is 15 amino acids long. In DNA, the CDR3 is TGTGCCAGTAGACCCCTTGGGGGGCAGGATAGGGCCCAGTACTTC. It translates to CASRPLGGQDRAQYF.

This clonotype has only a few counts. The V call is TRBV3-1, the J call TRBJ2-5; no firm D call. The CDR3 runs to 16 residues. Trimming left V 3 bases short and J 5 bases short, with 19 bases between. Per the germline V gene, CDR1 is LGHDT and CDR2 is YNNKEL (reference sequence). CDR3 sequence reads: CASSQTPSDLTETQYF. CDR3 bases: TGTGCCAGCAGCCAGACTCCCTCGGACCTGACGGAGACCCAGTACTTC.

The sample holds many counts of this clonotype. The chain employs TRBV12-3 or TRBV12-4 and TRBJ1-2, with D unresolved. The V and J ends lost 2 bases and 4 bases respectively, with 11 bases between them. CDR3 length: 14 residues. The CDR3 spells CASSLREGGYGYTF. The CDR3 nucleotides are TGTGCCAGCAGTTTAAGGGAGGGAGGCTATGGCTACACCTTC.

This clonotype was found a few times. V usage is TRBV19 and J usage is TRBJ1-5; D perhaps matches TRBD1 (5 bases). CDR3 length: 13 amino acids. In germline, CDR1 is LNHDA, CDR2 SQIVND (reference sequence). V shed 3 bases and J shed 4 bases, with 7 bases lying between them. CDR3 region: CASSIRENQPQHF. The CDR3 bases are TGTGCCAGTAGTATCAGGGAAAATCAGCCCCAGCATTTT.

This chain connects TRBV20-1 to TRBJ2-7, with 9 positions matching TRBD1. After removal of 2 bases from V and 11 bases from J, the junction contained 7 bases not matched to a gene. Germline V gene data show CDR1 as DFQATT and CDR2 as SNEGSKA (reference sequence). The CDR3 is 12 residues long. The CDR3 DNA is TGCAGTGCTAGACCCGGGACAGGGAGGGAGTACTTC. Its translation: CSARPGTGREYF.

The sample holds many counts of this clonotype. V is TRBV20-1 and J is TRBJ1-1; D uncertain. Germline-derived CDR1 and CDR2 are DFQATT and SNEGSKA (reference sequence). The CDR3 length is 13 residues. The CDR3 reads CCDRDPWNTEAFF. Written as DNA, the CDR3 is TGCTGCGACCGGGATCCGTGGAACACTGAAGCTTTCTTT.

This clonotype appeared many times. The rearrangement links TRBV5-1 to TRBJ2-1; 9 bases fit TRBD1. The CDR3 loop spans 15 amino acids. V shed 4 bases, J shed 5 bases, and the junction held 7 bases outside the gene matches. The germline gives CDR1 SGHRS, CDR2 YFSETQ. CDR3 region: CASSITGTGNNEQFF. The CDR3 bases are TGCGCCAGCAGCATAACCGGGACAGGGAACAATGAGCAGTTCTTC. The full variable domain, in which reference TRBV5-1 and TRBJ2-1 provide the parts outside the CDR3, is KAGVTQTPRYLIKTRGQQVTLSCSPISGHRSVSWYQQTPGQGLQFLFEYFSETQRNKGNFPGRFSGRQFSNSRSEMNVSTLELGDSALYLCASSITGTGNNEQFFGPGTRLTVL.

This clonotype has a count of ten or more. This chain uses TRBV24-1 with TRBJ2-3; TRBD2 matches 11 bases. Germline CDR1 is KGHDR and CDR2 is SFDVKD. Germline trimming cut 5 bases from V and 6 bases from J; bases unmatched to any gene: 3. This CDR3 has 14 residues. The CDR3 nucleotides are TGTGCCACCAGTGTAGCGGGGGGGTCTGATACGCAGTATTTT. This gives the protein CATSVAGGSDTQYF.

This clonotype was found many times. V and J are TRBV12-3 or TRBV12-4 and TRBJ2-1; D unclear. V was trimmed by 5 bases and J by 5 bases, leaving 13 bases between them. The CDR3 length is 14 residues. CDR3 DNA: TGTGCCAGCAGTACGCCTGGCACGAACAATGAGCAGTTCTTC. Protein product: CASSTPGTNNEQFF.

This clonotype was counted many times. DNA for the CDR3: TGTGCCAGCAGTGAAGAGGGGTTCCAAGAGACCCAGTACTTC. Translating it yields CASSEEGFQETQYF. The gene calls are TRBV2 and TRBJ2-5; weak D call: TRBD1 (5 bases). The CDR3 covers 14 residues. Trimming pared 1 base from V and 1 base from J, leaving 7 bases between. CDR1 SNHLY and CDR2 FYNNEI come from the germline V gene.

This clonotype was observed at least ten times. The chain has TRBV5-1 and TRBJ1-2; 8 positions match TRBD1. V gave up 5 bases and J gave up 4 bases; unmatched junction bases: 4. The germline V gene encodes CDR1 SGHRS and CDR2 YFSETQ. The CDR3 contains 13 residues. CDR3 in DNA: TGCGCCAGCAGTCCACAGGGGGTCTATGGCTACACCTTC. It translates to CASSPQGVYGYTF.

There are many counts of this clonotype. The chain links TRBV28 to TRBJ2-5; 8 bases agree with TRBD2. Germline assignment: CDR1 MDHEN and CDR2 SYDVKM. The length of the CDR3 is 14 residues. V lost 4 bases and J lost 9; bases outside the gene matches: 10. The CDR3 loop is CASSSFSGGVSQYF. CDR3 nucleotide sequence: TGTGCCAGCAGTTCCTTTTCGGGGGGGGTGTCCCAGTACTTC. The full variable domain, rest sourced from reference TRBV28 and TRBJ2-5, is DVKVTQSSRYLVKRTGEKVFLECVQDMDHENMFWYRQDPGLGLRLIYFSYDVKMKEKGDIPEGYSVSREKKERFSLILESASTNQTSMYLCASSSFSGGVSQYFGPGTRLLVL.

Only a few counts were recorded for this clonotype. V gene TRBV4-1 combines with J gene TRBJ2-3, with 9 nucleotides matching TRBD1. The CDR3 sequence is 15 residues long. Germline trimming cut 4 bases from V and 4 bases from J; bases unmatched to any gene: 6. Germline CDR1 and CDR2: MGHRA and YSYEKL. The CDR3 region has the DNA TGCGCCAGCAGCCGGAACAGGGGGCCGGCAGATACGCAGTATTTT. Protein product: CASSRNRGPADTQYF.

In its sample, this clonotype was seen many times. This chain joins TRBV20-1 and TRBJ1-3; 7 bases are shared with TRBD1. Germline V gene sequence: CDR1 DFQATT, CDR2 SNEGSKA (reference sequence). The CDR3 covers 15 residues. The ends lost 6 bases at V and 0 bases at J; junction bases unmatched: 8. For the CDR3, the DNA is TGCAGTGCCCAGGAGGGGACAGCCTCTGGAAACACCATATATTTT. This codes for CSAQEGTASGNTIYF.

This clonotype has ten or more counts. The chain recombines TRBV5-1 with TRBJ2-5; 8 bases map to TRBD2. CDR1 is SGHRS and CDR2 is YFSETQ in the germline V gene. The junction had 11 bases not matched to a gene; V was cut back by 4 bases and J by 3 bases. This CDR3 comprises 16 residues. The chain's CDR3 is CASSPAFGGAEETQYF. CDR3 nucleotide sequence: TGCGCCAGCAGCCCGGCCTTCGGGGGGGCCGAAGAGACCCAGTACTTC.

The sample holds many counts of this clonotype. The V and J genes are TRBV7-9 and TRBJ1-1; maybe TRBD1 (5 bases). Germline lookup yields CDR1 SEHNR and CDR2 FQNEAQ (reference sequence). The germline V and J ends were trimmed by 7 bases and 1 base, with 13 bases remaining between them. CDR3 length: 14 residues. The CDR3 sequence: CASTPTAPNTEAFF. CDR3 bases: TGTGCCAGCACCCCGACAGCGCCGAACACTGAAGCTTTCTTT. Filled out from reference TRBV7-9 and TRBJ1-1, the complete variable domain reads DTGVSQNPRHKITKRGQNVTFRCDPISEHNRLYWYRQTLGQGPEFLTYFQNEAQLEKSRLLSDRFSAERPKGSFSTLEIQRTEQGDSAMYLCASTPTAPNTEAFFGQGTRLTVV.

This clonotype was counted ten times or more. CDR3 sequence: CASSFSARQVMDDEQYF. Written as DNA, the CDR3 is TGTGCCAGCAGCTTTTCTGCCCGACAGGTGATGGACGACGAGCAGTACTTC. The chain recombines TRBV7-6 with TRBJ2-7; D might be TRBD1 (6 bases). Germline values: CDR1 SGHVS, CDR2 FNYEAQ. V lost 3 bases and J 5 bases, leaving 23 bases between the germline ends. This CDR3 has 17 residues.

There are many counts of this clonotype. The chain couples TRBV27 to TRBJ2-7; maybe TRBD1 (6 bases). The CDR3 is 15 residues long. Trimming cost V 3 bases and J 2 bases, with 14 bases left between them. Germline CDR1 MNHEY, CDR2 SMNVEV (reference sequence). In DNA form, the CDR3 reads TGTGCCAGCAGTTTCTCCGACAGGTACCCCTACGAGCAGTACTTC. It translates to CASSFSDRYPYEQYF.